What follows are 32 T cell receptor beta chains derived from one specimen sequenced in a study of CD8+CD57+ T cells in acquired aplastic anemia (dated by TCRdb to the late 2010s). Sequencing relied on an Illumina HiSeq 2000. Genomic DNA was used as template for profiling of TCR beta VDJ combinations and CDR3 sequences. TCRdb trimmed public reads at Q25 via fastp, called clones via MiXCR and kept in-frame beta chains. A single entry per CDR3 protein holds the most common genes and DNA from its merged rows. The sample table records approximately 58,000 distinct CDR3 sequences; just over 55% of these occur just once. The ten largest account for 16% of the sample. Patients chosen for sequencing had shown expansion of CD8+CD57+ cells by flow cytometry. Sequenced: sorted CD4+, CD8+, or CD8+CD57+ T cells (not recorded which) from PBMCs. These receptors were taken from a human donor with aplastic anemia.

The rearrangement uses TRBV20-1 and TRBJ2-5, with D uncertain. Per germline, CDR1 DFQATT and CDR2 SNEGSKA (reference sequence). V was trimmed by 3 bases and J by 7 bases, leaving 6 bases between them. The CDR3 loop spans 10 amino acids. The CDR3 bases are TGCAGTGCTAGGGGCGGGACCCAGTACTTC. This sequence encodes CSARGGTQYF.

Only a few counts were recorded for this clonotype. The rearrangement uses TRBV10-2 and TRBJ2-5; possible D gene TRBD2, 6 bases. V was shortened by 4 bases and J by 5 bases, with 8 bases between the two germline ends. In germline, CDR1 is WSHSY, CDR2 SAAADI. This CDR3 contains 12 residues. CDR3: CASSGAGETQYF. CDR3 sequence (DNA): TGCGCCAGCAGTGGGGCGGGGGAGACCCAGTACTTC.

The J gene is TRBJ2-7, the V gene TRBV7-8; D may be TRBD1 (6 bases). The germline V and J ends were trimmed by 6 bases and 7 bases, with 22 bases remaining between them. Germline V CDR1 and CDR2: SGHVS, FQNEAQ. This CDR3 is built from 15 residues. The chain's CDR3 is CASRFNTGNTGEQYF. As DNA, the CDR3 is TGTGCCAGCAGATTTAACACAGGGAACACCGGGGAGCAGTACTTC. The whole variable domain, filled in from reference TRBV7-8 and TRBJ2-7, reads GAGVSQSPRYKVAKRGQDVALRCDPISGHVSLFWYQQALGQGPEFLTYFQNEAQLDKSGLPSDRFFAERPEGSVSTLKIQRTQQEDSAVYLCASRFNTGNTGEQYFGPGTRLTVT.

This clonotype came up many times. The V and J genes are TRBV20-1 and TRBJ1-2; 9 bases are shared with TRBD1. Germline V CDR1 and CDR2: DFQATT, SNEGSKA (reference sequence). This CDR3 is built from 16 residues. The V gene end was trimmed by 0 bases and the J gene end by 4 bases; junction bases not matched to a gene: 9. CDR3 in DNA: TGCAGTGCTAGAGAGGGGACAGGGCCCTTTCCCTATGGCTACACCTTC. It encodes CSAREGTGPFPYGYTF.

The rearrangement links TRBV10-3 to TRBJ1-6; 7 bases fit TRBD1. CDR1 is ENHRY and CDR2 is SYGVKD in the germline V gene. The J segment lost 4 bases and the V segment lost 2 bases, leaving 5 bases of the junction unmatched. This CDR3 is built from 16 residues. CDR3 nucleotide sequence: TGTGCCATCAGTGAGCGGGACAGCTTATATAATTCACCCCTCCACTTT. Translation gives CAISERDSLYNSPLHF.

The sample holds one count of this clonotype. The chain has TRBV19 and TRBJ1-6; D remains unclear. CDR1 is LNHDA, CDR2 SQIVND, per germline (reference sequence). The CDR3 loop spans 15 amino acids. The germline V and J ends were trimmed by 0 bases and 7 bases, with 10 bases remaining between them. CDR3 DNA: TGTGCCAGTAGTATAGATCACGGGCCGAATTCACCCCTCCACTTT. Translation gives CASSIDHGPNSPLHF.

By its share, this clonotype is medium-sized. V is TRBV29-1 and J is TRBJ2-7; tentatively, D is TRBD2 (5 bases). V was pared by 6 bases and J by 3 bases, with 12 bases between. CDR1 is SQVTM, CDR2 ANQGSEA, per germline. The CDR3 is 12 amino acids. The CDR3 DNA is TGCAGCGTCCTGGACTCCCGCTACGAGCAGTACTTC. Translating gives CSVLDSRYEQYF.

This clonotype was recorded many times. The rearrangement links TRBV9 to TRBJ1-2; 7 positions match TRBD1. CDR3 length equals 17 residues. Germline-derived CDR1 and CDR2 are SGDLS and YYNGEE. V lost 0 bases, J lost 0 bases, and 8 bases stayed unmatched. CDR3 residues: CASSVGERGLPNYGYTF. DNA for the CDR3: TGTGCCAGCAGCGTAGGAGAAAGGGGGCTCCCTAACTATGGCTACACCTTC.

This clonotype was counted a few times. The chain recombines TRBV24-1 with TRBJ2-1, with 7 bases aligning to TRBD1. The CDR3 totals 17 residues. Losses at the gene ends were 5 bases for V and 2 bases for J; bases not matched to a gene: 11. Germline CDR1 is KGHDR and CDR2 is SFDVKD. In DNA, the CDR3 is TGTGCCACCAGTGGTAGGGCAGGGGGTCTCCCCTACAATGAGCAGTTCTTC. Its translation: CATSGRAGGLPYNEQFF.

The gene calls are TRBV19 and TRBJ1-5, with D perhaps TRBD1 (6 bases). The CDR3 runs 14 residues. CDR1 and CDR2 from the germline V gene are LNHDA and SQIVND (reference sequence). Between the trimmed V and J ends, which lost 5 bases and 1 base, there was a span of 9 bases. The CDR3 region is CASSSTGSNQPQHF. Here the CDR3 DNA reads TGTGCCAGTAGTTCAACAGGGAGCAATCAGCCCCAGCATTTT. The entire variable domain, with the rest obtained from reference TRBV19 and TRBJ1-5, is as follows: DGGITQSPKYLFRKEGQNVTLSCEQNLNHDAMYWYRQDPGQGLRLIYYSQIVNDFQKGDIAEGYSVSREKKESFPLTVTSAQKNPTAFYLCASSSTGSNQPQHFGDGTRLSIL.

This chain uses TRBV7-3 with TRBJ2-3, with 7 positions matching TRBD2. The V and J ends lost 4 bases and 5 bases, in that order; junction bases with no gene match: 12. There are 16 residues in the CDR3. The germline gives CDR1 SGHTA, CDR2 FQGTGA. DNA of the CDR3: TGTGCCAGCAGCTCCCTAGCAGGGAGGGCCCAAGATACGCAGTATTTT. Residues: CASSSLAGRAQDTQYF.

The chain combines TRBV15 with TRBJ2-3; no clear D. Germline values: CDR1 LNHNV, CDR2 YYDKDF (reference sequence). The CDR3 has 17 residues. V was shortened by 4 bases and J by 0 bases, with 17 bases between the two germline ends. The CDR3 is CATSNRTDSGSTDTQYF. For the CDR3, the DNA is TGTGCCACCAGCAACCGGACCGACTCGGGTAGCACAGATACGCAGTATTTT.

This clonotype turned up a few times. The chain combines TRBV7-8 with TRBJ2-5; D might be TRBD2 (5 bases). Trimming cost V 1 base and J 10 bases, with 16 bases left between them. Germline values: CDR1 SGHVS, CDR2 FQNEAQ. There are 14 residues in the CDR3. The CDR3 DNA reads TGTGCCAGCAGCTTAGGGGTCGGGGTCGGGGACCAGTACTTC. The encoded protein is CASSLGVGVGDQYF.

Ten or more counts support this clonotype. The V gene is TRBV19, the J gene TRBJ2-7; D tentatively fits TRBD1 or TRBD2 (5 bases each). CDR1 LNHDA and CDR2 SQIVND come from the germline V gene (reference sequence). V lost 5 bases to trimming and J lost 2 bases, with 16 bases between them. The CDR3 extends over 15 amino acids. CDR3 DNA: TGTGCCAGTAGTCTGAGGGGATCATTTCCCTACGAGCAGTACTTC. It yields the protein CASSLRGSFPYEQYF.

The chain combines TRBV7-2 with TRBJ2-5; D might be TRBD2 (5 bases). The CDR3 totals 12 residues. Germline lookup yields CDR1 SGHTA and CDR2 FQGNSA. The ends were cut back, 4 bases at V and 5 bases at J, with 8 bases in the middle. DNA of the CDR3: TGTGCCAGCAGCTGGCGGGTCGAGACCCAGTACTTC. It encodes CASSWRVETQYF.

This clonotype was recorded at least ten times. The chain carries TRBV4-1 and TRBJ1-4, with 9 bases lining up with TRBD1. Germline V CDR1 and CDR2: MGHRA, YSYEKL. CDR3 size: 15 residues. Trimming cost V 4 bases and J 3 bases; bases outside gene matches: 3. This chain's CDR3 is CASSLRQGANEKLFF. CDR3 DNA: TGCGCCAGCAGCCTGAGACAGGGGGCTAATGAAAAACTGTTTTTT.

V gene TRBV5-1 combines with J gene TRBJ1-4; TRBD1 aligns across 10 bases. V lost 5 bases to trimming and J lost 6 bases; unmatched junction nucleotides: 4. The CDR3 runs to 14 residues. Germline loops: CDR1 SGHRS, CDR2 YFSETQ. The CDR3 DNA reads as TGCGCCAGCAGAGGGGGGACAGGGGATGAAAAACTGTTTTTT. Protein sequence: CASRGGTGDEKLFF.

The CDR3 nucleotides read TGCAGTGCTAGAGATGGGCTAAGGGCAGGCACGAGAAATGGCTACACCTTC. Protein sequence: CSARDGLRAGTRNGYTF. V usage is TRBV20-1 and J usage is TRBJ1-2, with D unresolved. Germline V gene data show CDR1 as DFQATT and CDR2 as SNEGSKA (reference sequence). The CDR3 totals 17 residues. V lost 0 bases and J 6 bases, leaving 23 bases between the germline ends.

J is TRBJ1-1 and V is TRBV25-1; unclear D gene. This CDR3 comprises 13 residues. V shed 4 bases and J shed 1 base, with 7 bases lying between them. Per germline, CDR1 MGHDK and CDR2 SYGVNS. This chain's CDR3 is CASSALGNTEAFF. DNA for the CDR3: TGTGCCAGCAGTGCCCTTGGGAACACTGAAGCTTTCTTT.

The V and J genes are TRBV29-1 and TRBJ1-2; 7 bases are shared with TRBD1. Unmatched junction bases numbered 8, after V lost 5 bases and J lost 2 bases. The CDR3 is 14 residues long. Germline-derived CDR1 and CDR2 are SQVTM and ANQGSEA. The CDR3 coding sequence is TGCAGCGTTACCCCGACAGGGCAGAACTATGGCTACACCTTC. Translated: CSVTPTGQNYGYTF.

The table lists this clonotype with a few counts. The V call is TRBV7-6, the J call TRBJ2-7, with 8 bases matching TRBD2. V lost 5 bases to trimming and J lost 4 bases; unmatched junction nucleotides: 4. Germline V gene sequence: CDR1 SGHVS, CDR2 FNYEAQ. The CDR3 loop spans 13 amino acids. CDR3 DNA: TGTGCCAGCAGCACTGGCGGGGGGTACGAGCAGTACTTC. This sequence encodes CASSTGGGYEQYF.

By share of the sample, this clonotype is medium-sized (0.01 to 0.1%). The chain uses TRBV2 and TRBJ1-3; D gene unclear. Trimming pared 10 bases from V and 5 bases from J, leaving 12 bases between. The CDR3 covers 12 residues. CDR1 SNHLY and CDR2 FYNNEI come from the germline V gene. The CDR3 spells CATPIGRNTIYF. The CDR3 DNA follows: TGTGCCACCCCCATCGGTCGAAACACCATATATTTT.

This clonotype occurred many times. The chain couples TRBV9 to TRBJ2-3; D may be TRBD2 (7 bases). CDR3 size: 16 residues. Per germline, CDR1 SGDLS and CDR2 YYNGEE. V was pared by 8 bases and J by 2 bases, with 21 bases between. The CDR3 reads CASSGGETPFTDTQYF. CDR3 bases: TGTGCCAGTTCGGGGGGCGAGACGCCCTTCACAGATACGCAGTATTTT.

The rearrangement joins TRBV20-1 to TRBJ2-5; a possible D gene is TRBD2 (6 bases). This CDR3 is 13 amino acids long. CDR1 and CDR2 from the germline V gene are DFQATT and SNEGSKA (reference sequence). V was clipped by 1 base and J by 2 bases, with 8 bases between them. The CDR3 nucleotides read TGCAGTGCTAGAGTGGGGGGTCAAGAGACCCAGTACTTC. Translation gives CSARVGGQETQYF.

This clonotype was seen at least ten times. V usage is TRBV19 and J usage is TRBJ1-2; no firm D call. Germline values: CDR1 LNHDA, CDR2 SQIVND (reference sequence). Trimming cost V 6 bases and J 7 bases, with 9 bases left between them. The CDR3 runs 11 residues. CDR3: CASRTPGGYTF. As DNA, the CDR3 is TGTGCCAGTAGAACCCCCGGTGGCTACACCTTC.

The chain uses TRBV7-2 and TRBJ1-6; D is uncertain. CDR3 length equals 14 residues. V was clipped by 10 bases and J by 5 bases, with 15 bases between them. Germline loops: CDR1 SGHTA, CDR2 FQGNSA. In DNA form, the CDR3 reads TGTGCCACGGAGGCAGCTTCCGATAATTCACCCCTCCACTTT. This sequence encodes CATEAASDNSPLHF.

The count of this clonotype is one. V is TRBV11-2 and J is TRBJ1-6; a possible D gene is TRBD1 (6 bases). Trimming took off 3 bases at V and 10 bases at J, with 19 bases between the two ends. Germline loops: CDR1 SGHAT, CDR2 FQNNGV. This CDR3 spans 16 amino acids. As DNA, the CDR3 is TGTGCCAGCAGCTTCAACAGGGTGGGTACAGAATCACCCCTCCACTTT. Translated: CASSFNRVGTESPLHF.

This clonotype was detected only once. The V gene is TRBV11-1, the J gene TRBJ2-3; TRBD2 might be the D (5 bases). The CDR3 is 17 amino acids. Germline V gives CDR1 SGHAT, CDR2 FQDESV (reference sequence). V was clipped by 0 bases and J by 2 bases, with 15 bases between them. The CDR3 sequence is CASSLAEASGSTDTQYF. CDR3 in DNA: TGTGCCAGCAGCTTAGCGGAGGCCAGCGGTTCCACAGATACGCAGTATTTT.

This clonotype rates as medium-sized. V gene TRBV24-1 combines with J gene TRBJ2-1; no firm D call. V was cut by 5 bases and J by 8 bases, with 6 bases left in between. Germline V lookup: CDR1 KGHDR, CDR2 SFDVKD. The CDR3 runs 11 residues. The CDR3 DNA is TGTGCCACCAGTGTCGGATATGAGCAGTTCTTC. Translated, it gives CATSVGYEQFF.

This clonotype was seen at least ten times. The chain has TRBV27 and TRBJ1-2; D is uncertain. Germline V CDR1 and CDR2: MNHEY, SMNVEV (reference sequence). V was trimmed by 6 bases and J by 13 bases, leaving 21 bases between them. This CDR3 region has 13 residues. The CDR3 DNA reads TGTGCCAGCAGGGCCCCGGGAGCCCTGGGCGGCACCTTC. Protein: CASRAPGALGGTF.

This clonotype was recorded at least ten times. The genes are TRBV5-1 and TRBJ2-5; perhaps TRBD1 as D (6 bases). V was shortened by 4 bases and J by 5 bases, with 21 bases between the two germline ends. The CDR3 spans 16 residues. Germline V CDR1 and CDR2: SGHRS, YFSETQ. The chain's CDR3 is CASSRDVQGLGETQYF. CDR3 coding DNA: TGCGCCAGCAGCCGAGACGTACAGGGATTAGGTGAGACCCAGTACTTC.

The chain joins TRBV25-1 to TRBJ1-5; D is unresolved. Trimming took 1 base from V and 0 from J, leaving 4 bases between them. Germline V gene lookup returns CDR1 MGHDK and CDR2 SYGVNS. The CDR3 has 14 amino acids. The CDR3 region has the DNA TGTGCCAGCAGTGAATTCGGTAGCAATCAGCCCCAGCATTTT. This translates into CASSEFGSNQPQHF.